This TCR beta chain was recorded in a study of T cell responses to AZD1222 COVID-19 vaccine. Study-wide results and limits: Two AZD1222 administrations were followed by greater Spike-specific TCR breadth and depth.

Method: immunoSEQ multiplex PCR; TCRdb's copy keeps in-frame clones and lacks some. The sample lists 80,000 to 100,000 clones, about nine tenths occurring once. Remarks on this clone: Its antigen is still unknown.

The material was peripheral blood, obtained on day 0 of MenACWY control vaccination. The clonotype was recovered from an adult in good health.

CDR3 nucleotide sequence: TGTGCCAGCGCCTATAGTTGGCAGGCCTACGAGCAGTACTTC. Amino acid sequence: CASAYSWQAYEQYF. V is TRBV27 and J is TRBJ2-7; D is unresolved. The CDR3 has 14 residues. Germline lookup yields CDR1 MNHEY and CDR2 SMNVEV (reference sequence). The V gene lost 8 bases and the J gene lost 2 bases, with 16 bases spanning the gap.